This T cell receptor beta chain came from a study of blood T cell repertoires in COVID-19. Study in general: The samples span acute and convalescent COVID-19 from the United States, Italy and Spain. Sample material is recorded as cDNA or gDNA derived from T cells, B-cell-depleted T cells, or PBMCs.

Per the original methods: From reference gene primer amplification, estimates of nucleated cell counts were derived. The protocol was immunoSEQ multiplex PCR, while the TCRdb copy is restricted to in-frame clones and leaves out a portion. The DNA was the basis for D and trimming; V, J and clone size are from that table. Here the sample spans fewer than 85,000 clones, approximately 90% being singletons. From germline, CDR1 is MNHEY and CDR2 SMNVEV (reference sequence). The CDR3 runs 13 residues. The V end was cut by 2 bases, the J end by 4 bases, with 8 bases between. This chain connects TRBV27 to TRBJ1-1, with a tentative D call TRBD1 (6 bases). This TCR came from a man aged 55 to 70 with acute or convalescent COVID-19. Sequenced material: peripheral blood. The CDR3 nucleotides read TGTGCCAGCAGTTTACAGGGGAGCACTGAAGCTTTCTTT. The encoded protein is CASSLQGSTEAFF.